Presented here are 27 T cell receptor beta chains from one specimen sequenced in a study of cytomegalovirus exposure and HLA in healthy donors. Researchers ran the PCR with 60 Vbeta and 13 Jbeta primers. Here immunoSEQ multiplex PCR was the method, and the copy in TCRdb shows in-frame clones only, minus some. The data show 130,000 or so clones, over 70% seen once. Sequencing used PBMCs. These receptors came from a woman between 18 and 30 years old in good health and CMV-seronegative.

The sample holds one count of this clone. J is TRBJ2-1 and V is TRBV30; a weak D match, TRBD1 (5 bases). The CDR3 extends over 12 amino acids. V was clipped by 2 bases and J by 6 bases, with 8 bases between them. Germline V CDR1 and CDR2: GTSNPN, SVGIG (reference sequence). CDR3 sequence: CAWSYQGNEQFF. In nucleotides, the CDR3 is TGTGCCTGGAGTTACCAGGGCAATGAGCAGTTCTTC.

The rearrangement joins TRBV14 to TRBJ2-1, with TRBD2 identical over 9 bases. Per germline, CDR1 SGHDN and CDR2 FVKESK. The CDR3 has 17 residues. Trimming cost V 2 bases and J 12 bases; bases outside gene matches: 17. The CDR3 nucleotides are TGTGCCAGCAGCCAATTACCGGGACTAGCCCAAATACATGGGCAGTTCTTC. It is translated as CASSQLPGLAQIHGQFF.

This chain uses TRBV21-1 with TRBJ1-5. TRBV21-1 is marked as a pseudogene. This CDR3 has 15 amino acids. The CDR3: CASSKVDAGRQPQHF. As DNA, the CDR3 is TGTGCCAGCAGCAAAGTGGACGCTGGGAGGCAGCCCCAGCATTTT.

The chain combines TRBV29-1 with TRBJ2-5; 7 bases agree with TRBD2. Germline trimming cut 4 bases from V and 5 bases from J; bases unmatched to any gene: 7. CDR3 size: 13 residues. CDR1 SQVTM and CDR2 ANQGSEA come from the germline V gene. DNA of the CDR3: TGCAGCGTTGTCAGCGGGGCAAGGGAGACCCAGTACTTC. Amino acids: CSVVSGARETQYF.

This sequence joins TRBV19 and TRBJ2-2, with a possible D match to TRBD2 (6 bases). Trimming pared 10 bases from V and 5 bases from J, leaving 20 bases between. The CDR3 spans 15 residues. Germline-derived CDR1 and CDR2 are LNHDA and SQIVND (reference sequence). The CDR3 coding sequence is TGTGCCACCGGATATTACGGGAGCGGGACCGGGGAGCTGTTTTTT. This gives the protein CATGYYGSGTGELFF.

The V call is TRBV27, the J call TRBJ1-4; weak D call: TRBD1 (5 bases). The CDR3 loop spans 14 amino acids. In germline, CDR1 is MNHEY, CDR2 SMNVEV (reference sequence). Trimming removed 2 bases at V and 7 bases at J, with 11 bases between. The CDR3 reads CASSLREGFEKLFF. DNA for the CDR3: TGTGCCAGCAGTTTAAGGGAGGGGTTTGAAAAACTGTTTTTT.

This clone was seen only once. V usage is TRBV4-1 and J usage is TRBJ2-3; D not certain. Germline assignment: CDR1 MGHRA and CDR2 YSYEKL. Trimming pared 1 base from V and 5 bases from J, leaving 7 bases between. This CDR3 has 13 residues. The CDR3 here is CASSQVRVDTQYF. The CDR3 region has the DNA TGCGCCAGCAGCCAAGTACGGGTAGATACGCAGTATTTT.

Written as DNA, the CDR3 is TGCGCCAGCACCTTCGGGTCGGAAGCTTTCTTT. As protein: CASTFGSEAFF. V and J are TRBV4-1 and TRBJ1-1; D gene unclear. This CDR3 contains 11 residues. The V and J ends lost 7 bases and 8 bases respectively, with 11 bases between them. Looked up from germline, CDR1 is MGHRA and CDR2 is YSYEKL.

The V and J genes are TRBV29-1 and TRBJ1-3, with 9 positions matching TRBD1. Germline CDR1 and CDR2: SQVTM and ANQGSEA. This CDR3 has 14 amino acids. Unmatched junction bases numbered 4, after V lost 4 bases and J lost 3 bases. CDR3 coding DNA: TGCAGCGTTGTGGACAGGGGAAGTGGAAACACCATATATTTT. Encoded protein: CSVVDRGSGNTIYF.

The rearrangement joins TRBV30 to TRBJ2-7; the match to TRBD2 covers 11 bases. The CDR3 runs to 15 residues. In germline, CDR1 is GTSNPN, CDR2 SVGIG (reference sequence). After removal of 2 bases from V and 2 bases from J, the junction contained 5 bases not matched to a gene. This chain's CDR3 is CAWSFSGRAAYEQYF. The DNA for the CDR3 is TGTGCCTGGAGTTTTAGCGGGAGGGCCGCCTACGAGCAGTACTTC.

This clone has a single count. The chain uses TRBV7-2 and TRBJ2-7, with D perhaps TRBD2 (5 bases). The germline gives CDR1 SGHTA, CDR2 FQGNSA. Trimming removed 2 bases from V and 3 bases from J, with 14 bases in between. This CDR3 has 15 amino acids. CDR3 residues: CASSLCAWGVYEQYF. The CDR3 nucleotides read TGTGCCAGCAGCTTATGCGCCTGGGGAGTCTACGAGCAGTACTTC. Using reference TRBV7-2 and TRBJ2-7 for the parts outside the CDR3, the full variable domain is GAGVSQSPSNKVTEKGKDVELRCDPISGHTALYWYRQSLGQGLEFLIYFQGNSAPDKSGLPSDRFSAERTGGSVSTLTIQRTQQEDSAVYLCASSLCAWGVYEQYFGPGTRLTVT.

Written as DNA, the CDR3 is TGTGCCAGCAGGGGCGGAAACACCATATATTTT. It encodes CASRGGNTIYF. The chain couples TRBV25-1 to TRBJ1-3; D not resolved. CDR3 length: 11 residues. Germline V gene data show CDR1 as MGHDK and CDR2 as SYGVNS. Trimming cost V 6 bases and J 4 bases, with 4 bases left between them.

Written as DNA, the CDR3 is TGTGCCAGCAGCTTAGTACTCAGGGGGCGAAACTATGGCTACACCTTC. It specifies CASSLVLRGRNYGYTF. V is TRBV7-6 and J is TRBJ1-2; 8 positions agree with TRBD1. With V trimmed by 1 base and J by 2 bases, 6 bases remained unmatched. Germline CDR1 SGHVS, CDR2 FNYEAQ. This CDR3 is built from 16 residues.

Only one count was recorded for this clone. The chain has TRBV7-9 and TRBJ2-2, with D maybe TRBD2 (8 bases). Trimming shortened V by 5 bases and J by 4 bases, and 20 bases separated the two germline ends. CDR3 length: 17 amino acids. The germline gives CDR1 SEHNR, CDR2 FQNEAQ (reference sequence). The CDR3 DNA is TGTGCCAGCAGCCCCAGGGGGAGCGGGAGTGGCACCGGGGAGCTGTTTTTT. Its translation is CASSPRGSGSGTGELFF.

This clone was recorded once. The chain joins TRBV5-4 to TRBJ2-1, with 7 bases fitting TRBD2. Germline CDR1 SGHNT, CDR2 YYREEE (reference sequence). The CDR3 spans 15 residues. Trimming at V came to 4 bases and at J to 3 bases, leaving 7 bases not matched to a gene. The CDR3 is CASSTSGTHYNEQFF. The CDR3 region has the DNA TGTGCCAGCAGCACGAGCGGGACCCACTACAATGAGCAGTTCTTC.

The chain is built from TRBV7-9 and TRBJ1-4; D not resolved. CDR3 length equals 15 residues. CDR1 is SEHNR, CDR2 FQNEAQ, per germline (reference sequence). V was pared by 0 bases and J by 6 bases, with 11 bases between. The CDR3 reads CASSLARGGDEKLFF. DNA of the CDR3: TGTGCCAGCAGCTTAGCGCGGGGAGGCGATGAAAAACTGTTTTTT. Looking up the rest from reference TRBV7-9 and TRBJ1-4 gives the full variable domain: DTGVSQNPRHKITKRGQNVTFRCDPISEHNRLYWYRQTLGQGPEFLTYFQNEAQLEKSRLLSDRFSAERPKGSFSTLEIQRTEQGDSAMYLCASSLARGGDEKLFFGSGTQLSVL.

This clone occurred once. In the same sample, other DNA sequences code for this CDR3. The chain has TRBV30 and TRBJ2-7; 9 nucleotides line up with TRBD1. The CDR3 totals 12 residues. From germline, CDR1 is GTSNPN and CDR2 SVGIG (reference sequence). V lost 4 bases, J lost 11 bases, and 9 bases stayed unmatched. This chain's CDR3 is CAWMTGGPAKYF. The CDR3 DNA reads TGTGCCTGGATGACAGGGGGGCCGGCGAAGTACTTC.

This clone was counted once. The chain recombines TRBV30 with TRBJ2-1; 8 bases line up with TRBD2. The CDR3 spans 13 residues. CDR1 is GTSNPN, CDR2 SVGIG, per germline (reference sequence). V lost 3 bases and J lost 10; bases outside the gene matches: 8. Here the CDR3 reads CAWRVGSGIEQFF. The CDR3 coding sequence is TGTGCCTGGAGGGTAGGTAGCGGGATAGAGCAGTTCTTC.

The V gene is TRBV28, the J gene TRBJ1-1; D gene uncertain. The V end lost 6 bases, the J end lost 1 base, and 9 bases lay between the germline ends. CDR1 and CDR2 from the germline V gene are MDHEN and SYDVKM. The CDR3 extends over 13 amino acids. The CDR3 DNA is TGTGCCAGCAGCTGGAGAGGGAACACTGAAGCTTTCTTT. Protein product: CASSWRGNTEAFF.

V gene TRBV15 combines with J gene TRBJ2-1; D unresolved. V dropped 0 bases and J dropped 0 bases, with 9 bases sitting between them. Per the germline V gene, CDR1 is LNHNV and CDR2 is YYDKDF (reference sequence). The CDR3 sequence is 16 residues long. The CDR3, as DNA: TGTGCCACCAGCAGAGACGGAAGGAGCTCCTACAATGAGCAGTTCTTC. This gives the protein CATSRDGRSSYNEQFF.

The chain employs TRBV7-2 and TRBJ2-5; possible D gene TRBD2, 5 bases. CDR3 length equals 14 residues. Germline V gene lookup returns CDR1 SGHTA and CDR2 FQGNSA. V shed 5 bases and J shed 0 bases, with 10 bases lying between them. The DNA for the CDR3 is TGTGCCAGCAGCACCGGACTGGACCAAGAGACCCAGTACTTC. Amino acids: CASSTGLDQETQYF.

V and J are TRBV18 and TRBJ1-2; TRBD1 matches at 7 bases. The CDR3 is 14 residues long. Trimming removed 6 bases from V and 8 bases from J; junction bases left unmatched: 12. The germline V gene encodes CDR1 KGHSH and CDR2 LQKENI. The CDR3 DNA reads TGTGCCAGCTCGTCCTACAGGGGCCAAGGAGGCTACACCTTC. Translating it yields CASSSYRGQGGYTF.

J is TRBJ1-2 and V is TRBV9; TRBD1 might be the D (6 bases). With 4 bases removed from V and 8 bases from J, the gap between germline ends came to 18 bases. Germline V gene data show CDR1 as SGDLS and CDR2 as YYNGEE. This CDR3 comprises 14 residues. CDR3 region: CASSITLGAQGYTF. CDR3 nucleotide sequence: TGTGCCAGCAGCATCACCTTGGGGGCGCAAGGCTACACCTTC.

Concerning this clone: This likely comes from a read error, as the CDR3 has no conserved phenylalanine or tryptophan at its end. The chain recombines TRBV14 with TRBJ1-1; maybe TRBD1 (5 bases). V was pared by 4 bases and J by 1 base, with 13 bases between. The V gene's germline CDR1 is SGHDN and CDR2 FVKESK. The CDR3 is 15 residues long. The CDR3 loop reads CASSPSGGRNTEAFL. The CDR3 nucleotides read TGTGCCAGCAGCCCCTCCGGGGGTCGGAACACTGAAGCTTTCCTT.

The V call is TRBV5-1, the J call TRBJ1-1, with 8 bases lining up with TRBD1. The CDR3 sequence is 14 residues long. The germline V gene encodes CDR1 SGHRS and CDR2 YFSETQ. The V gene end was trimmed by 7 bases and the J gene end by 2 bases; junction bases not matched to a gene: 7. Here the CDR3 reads CASHPDRANTEAFF. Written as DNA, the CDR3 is TGCGCCAGCCATCCGGACAGGGCCAACACTGAAGCTTTCTTT.

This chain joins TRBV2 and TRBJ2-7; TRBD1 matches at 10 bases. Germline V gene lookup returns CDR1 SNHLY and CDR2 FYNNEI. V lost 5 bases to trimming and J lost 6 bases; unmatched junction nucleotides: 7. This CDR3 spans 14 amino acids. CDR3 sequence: CASSTDRGLREQYF. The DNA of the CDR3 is TGTGCCAGCAGTACGGACAGGGGGTTGCGCGAGCAGTACTTC.

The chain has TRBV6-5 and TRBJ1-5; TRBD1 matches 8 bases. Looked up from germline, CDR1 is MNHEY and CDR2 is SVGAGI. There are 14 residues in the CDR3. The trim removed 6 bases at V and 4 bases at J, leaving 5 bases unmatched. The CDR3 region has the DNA TGTGCCAGCAGAATGGACAGGGAGAATCAGCCCCAGCATTTT. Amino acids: CASRMDRENQPQHF.